Presented here are 19 T cell receptor beta chains from one specimen sequenced in a study of OX40 agonist ivuxolimab in advanced cancers. Profiling relied on immunoSEQ multiplex PCR, and the TCRdb table lists in-frame clones only, not all of them. The sample includes tens of thousands of clones, under 85% of them seen just once. The sample consisted of CD4+ or CD8+ T cells sorted from blood, taken in a trial of the OX40 agonist ivuxolimab. The receptors derive from an adult with an advanced solid tumor such as melanoma, head and neck, liver or kidney cancer.

The V gene is TRBV29-1, the J gene TRBJ2-3; D is uncertain. The CDR3 runs 12 residues. CDR1 is SQVTM, CDR2 ANQGSEA, per germline. The ends were cut back, 4 bases at V and 6 bases at J, with 11 bases in the middle. The chain's CDR3 is CSVASPPDTQYF. CDR3 DNA: TGCAGCGTTGCTAGTCCCCCGGATACGCAGTATTTT.

The V gene is TRBV5-1, the J gene TRBJ2-2; D not resolved. Germline loops: CDR1 SGHRS, CDR2 YFSETQ. The CDR3 loop spans 12 amino acids. V was shortened by 7 bases and J by 5 bases, with 9 bases between the two germline ends. CDR3 amino acids: CASGQSTGELFF. The CDR3, as DNA: TGCGCCAGCGGTCAGTCGACCGGGGAGCTGTTTTTT.

The rearrangement links TRBV6-6 to TRBJ2-1, with a possible D match to TRBD2 (7 bases). Trimming removed 5 bases from V and 3 bases from J, with 17 bases in between. The CDR3 sequence is 16 residues long. Germline-derived CDR1 and CDR2 are MNHNY and SVGAGI (reference sequence). The CDR3 region has the DNA TGTGCCAGCAGTAATGGGGGGGCTAGCAGCTACAATGAGCAGTTCTTC. Its protein is CASSNGGASSYNEQFF.

This chain uses TRBV6-5 with TRBJ2-3; the D is unclear. The germline gives CDR1 MNHEY, CDR2 SVGAGI. The CDR3 extends over 14 amino acids. V lost 5 bases, J lost 2 bases, and 11 bases lay in between. CDR3 loop: CASSGLSSTDTQYF. The DNA for the CDR3 is TGTGCCAGCAGTGGTCTTAGTTCCACAGATACGCAGTATTTT.

The chain couples TRBV7-2 to TRBJ2-1; D ambiguous. The CDR3 has 12 amino acids. The ends were cut back, 1 base at V and 11 bases at J, with 9 bases in the middle. CDR1 is SGHTA, CDR2 FQGNSA, per germline. The CDR3 spells CASSLGREKQFF. The CDR3 DNA reads TGTGCCAGCAGCTTAGGTCGAGAGAAGCAGTTCTTC.

The chain couples TRBV18 to TRBJ1-1; D uncertain. The V and J ends lost 2 bases and 0 bases respectively, with 10 bases between them. Per the germline V gene, CDR1 is KGHSH and CDR2 is LQKENI. CDR3 length: 15 amino acids. The DNA of the CDR3 is TGTGCCAGCTCACCAGGTCACGTCATGAACACTGAAGCTTTCTTT. Amino acid sequence: CASSPGHVMNTEAFF.

The V call is TRBV5-1, the J call TRBJ2-7; TRBD1 matches 8 bases. Germline-derived CDR1 and CDR2 are SGHRS and YFSETQ. The CDR3 has 16 residues. V shed 4 bases and J 8 bases; nucleotides not matched to a gene: 17. This CDR3 is CASSIPRDRLSPKQYF. The CDR3 DNA is TGCGCCAGCAGCATCCCCCGGGACAGGCTTTCTCCTAAGCAGTACTTC.

The chain couples TRBV6-5 to TRBJ2-7; D is uncertain. V shed 0 bases and J shed 2 bases, with 8 bases lying between them. Germline CDR1 MNHEY, CDR2 SVGAGI. The CDR3 length is 14 residues. In DNA, the CDR3 is TGTGCCAGCAGTTACTCGGATGTCCCCTACGAGCAGTACTTC. Translation gives CASSYSDVPYEQYF.

A few counts support this clone. V is TRBV18 and J is TRBJ1-2; D not certain. Trimming cost V 4 bases and J 3 bases, with 9 bases left between them. The CDR3 length is 13 residues. Germline loops: CDR1 KGHSH, CDR2 LQKENI. Here the CDR3 DNA reads TGTGCCAGCTCACGACCGCCCGACTATGGCTACACCTTC. Protein product: CASSRPPDYGYTF.

The V call is TRBV19, the J call TRBJ1-1; D uncertain. V was clipped by 3 bases and J by 8 bases, with 16 bases between them. Germline V CDR1 and CDR2: LNHDA, SQIVND (reference sequence). This CDR3 region has 14 residues. Here the CDR3 reads CASSMSRGMEEAFF. The CDR3 DNA follows: TGTGCCAGTAGTATGTCCCGGGGAATGGAAGAAGCTTTCTTT.

V is TRBV29-1 and J is TRBJ2-7, with D hard to call. The V end lost 4 bases, the J end lost 3 bases, and 16 bases lay between the germline ends. The CDR3 loop spans 14 amino acids. Germline CDR1 SQVTM, CDR2 ANQGSEA. Written as DNA, the CDR3 is TGCAGCGTTGTCAGGCCAGGAATAAACTACGAGCAGTACTTC. It codes for CSVVRPGINYEQYF.

The chain recombines TRBV19 with TRBJ2-1; 7 bases are a match to TRBD1. This CDR3 contains 14 residues. CDR1 and CDR2 (germline): LNHDA, SQIVND (reference sequence). With 7 bases clipped from V and 4 bases from J, the junction kept 7 bases outside the gene matches. The CDR3 loop reads CASTEGAAYNEQFF. In DNA, the CDR3 is TGTGCCAGTACCGAGGGGGCGGCATACAATGAGCAGTTCTTC.

This chain links TRBV7-8 with TRBJ2-6, with D hard to call. Trimming cost V 3 bases and J 2 bases, with 8 bases left between them. Per the germline V gene, CDR1 is SGHVS and CDR2 is FQNEAQ. This CDR3 contains 15 residues. The CDR3: CASSLGMPGANVLTF. The CDR3 coding sequence is TGTGCCAGCAGCTTGGGGATGCCTGGGGCCAACGTCCTGACTTTC.

This clone showed up just a few times. The chain joins TRBV7-9 to TRBJ2-5, with D perhaps matching TRBD1 or TRBD2 (5 bases each). The CDR3 spans 13 residues. Deletions cut 2 bases from V and 7 bases from J, with 11 bases between. Germline CDR1 SEHNR, CDR2 FQNEAQ (reference sequence). Here the CDR3 reads CASSLSGSGTQYF. DNA of the CDR3: TGTGCCAGCAGCTTATCAGGGAGTGGGACCCAGTACTTC.

The rearrangement uses TRBV2 and TRBJ1-1; 7 nucleotides line up with TRBD1. The CDR3 has 14 residues. V lost 5 bases and J lost 6; bases outside the gene matches: 9. CDR1 is SNHLY and CDR2 is FYNNEI in the germline V gene. CDR3 region: CASSLTGRLAEAFF. CDR3 bases: TGTGCCAGCAGTTTGACAGGGAGACTGGCTGAAGCTTTCTTT.

V is TRBV6-1 and J is TRBJ1-5; D unresolved. Per germline, CDR1 MNHNS and CDR2 SASEGT. This CDR3 is built from 15 residues. The V end lost 3 bases, the J end lost 3 bases, and 12 bases lay between the germline ends. The CDR3 coding sequence is TGTGCCAGCAGTGACTGGCAGCTCTCCAATCAGCCCCAGCATTTT. Amino acids: CASSDWQLSNQPQHF.

The V gene is TRBV7-2, the J gene TRBJ2-5, with 9 bases identical to TRBD1. Germline CDR1 is SGHTA and CDR2 is FQGNSA. Trimming cost V 5 bases and J 4 bases; bases outside gene matches: 8. This CDR3 has 15 amino acids. The CDR3, as DNA: TGTGCCAGCAGCCTGGTGGGACAGGGATCAGAGACCCAGTACTTC. Translated: CASSLVGQGSETQYF.

The chain employs TRBV19 and TRBJ1-5; TRBD1 might be the D (5 bases). Deletions cut 5 bases from V and 0 bases from J, with 14 bases between. Germline CDR1 LNHDA, CDR2 SQIVND (reference sequence). There are 16 residues in the CDR3. Here the CDR3 DNA reads TGTGCCAGTAGTCCCCGACAGCTTTATAGCAATCAGCCCCAGCATTTT. It codes for CASSPRQLYSNQPQHF.

The chain has TRBV5-1 and TRBJ2-2; 9 positions agree with TRBD1. Germline trimming cut 0 bases from V and 4 bases from J; bases unmatched to any gene: 1. CDR3 size: 15 residues. CDR1 SGHRS and CDR2 YFSETQ come from the germline V gene. CDR3 amino acids: CASSLGTGVTGELFF. DNA of the CDR3: TGCGCCAGCAGCTTGGGGACAGGGGTCACCGGGGAGCTGTTTTTT.